These 15 T cell receptor beta chains came from one sample sequenced in a study of CD8+ T cells in alopecia areata. Investigators isolated RNA and reverse transcribed it into cDNA to act as the sequencing template. Using immunoSEQ multiplex PCR, the repertoire was profiled, and TCRdb retains in-frame clones only, with some absent. The sample lists 70,000 to 95,000 clones; 51% were seen once. Sequenced sample: NKG2D-high CD8+ T cells sorted from blood. Receptor source: a human donor with alopecia areata.

The chain is built from TRBV9 and TRBJ2-3; D remains ambiguous. The V gene lost 3 bases and the J gene lost 4 bases, with 9 bases spanning the gap. CDR1 and CDR2 from the germline V gene are SGDLS and YYNGEE. The CDR3 runs to 13 residues. CDR3: CASSASTPDTQYF. The CDR3 DNA reads TGTGCCAGCAGCGCATCCACCCCAGATACGCAGTATTTT.

This clone was observed a few times. This chain uses TRBV7-9 with TRBJ2-7, with 7 bases aligning to TRBD1. Germline CDR1 SEHNR, CDR2 FQNEAQ (reference sequence). This CDR3 comprises 14 residues. With V trimmed by 6 bases and J by 5 bases, 10 bases remained unmatched. CDR3 sequence reads: CASSRPGTANEQYF. As DNA, the CDR3 is TGTGCCAGCAGTAGACCCGGGACAGCGAACGAGCAGTACTTC.

In this sample, this clone turned up a few times. The chain has TRBV29-1 and TRBJ2-1; no definite D call. The CDR3 totals 10 residues. The ends were cut back, 6 bases at V and 15 bases at J, with 15 bases in the middle. Germline loops: CDR1 SQVTM, CDR2 ANQGSEA. CDR3 protein: CSVTKPDPFF. CDR3 sequence (DNA): TGCAGCGTAACCAAGCCCGATCCGTTCTTC.

This clone was counted between two and nine times. The rearrangement uses TRBV29-1 and TRBJ2-5; D gene unclear. The CDR3 is made up of 11 amino acids. Germline lookup yields CDR1 SQVTM and CDR2 ANQGSEA. Deletions cut 3 bases from V and 4 bases from J, with 6 bases between. In DNA, the CDR3 is TGCAGCGTTGACCTTGGAGAGACCCAGTACTTC. Its translation: CSVDLGETQYF.

The sample holds one count of this clone. The V and J genes are TRBV27 and TRBJ2-3, with 11 bases matching TRBD2. Unmatched junction bases numbered 11, after V lost 5 bases and J lost 4 bases. Per germline, CDR1 MNHEY and CDR2 SMNVEV (reference sequence). CDR3 length: 17 residues. The CDR3 is CASSGLVPGLAADTQYF. CDR3 bases: TGTGCCAGCAGTGGCCTTGTCCCGGGACTAGCGGCAGATACGCAGTATTTT.

This clone was detected a few times. The rearrangement links TRBV28 to TRBJ2-2; 11 nucleotides agree with TRBD2. The CDR3 covers 16 residues. The trim removed 8 bases at V and 5 bases at J, leaving 10 bases unmatched. Germline assignment: CDR1 MDHEN and CDR2 SYDVKM. DNA of the CDR3: TGTGCCAGCGGAACTAGCGGGAGTATAGGGACCGGGGAGCTGTTTTTT. It is translated as CASGTSGSIGTGELFF.

This clone was observed a few times. The chain has TRBV7-9 and TRBJ1-2; weak D call: TRBD1 (5 bases). CDR1 SEHNR and CDR2 FQNEAQ come from the germline V gene (reference sequence). V lost 5 bases to trimming and J lost 4 bases, with 20 bases between them. There are 16 residues in the CDR3. CDR3 sequence: CASSRADSAFSYGYTF. In nucleotides, the CDR3 is TGTGCCAGCAGCCGTGCCGACAGTGCTTTTAGCTATGGCTACACCTTC. The whole variable domain, filled in from reference TRBV7-9 and TRBJ1-2, reads DTGVSQNPRHKITKRGQNVTFRCDPISEHNRLYWYRQTLGQGPEFLTYFQNEAQLEKSRLLSDRFSAERPKGSFSTLEIQRTEQGDSAMYLCASSRADSAFSYGYTFGSGTRLTVV.

This rearrangement joins TRBV29-1 to TRBJ2-2; D is perhaps TRBD1 (6 bases). V lost 7 bases to trimming and J lost 7 bases, with 13 bases between them. CDR1 and CDR2 (germline): SQVTM, ANQGSEA. CDR3 length: 12 amino acids. The CDR3 sequence is CSAVGAGGELFF. CDR3 sequence (DNA): TGCAGCGCCGTGGGGGCCGGCGGGGAGCTGTTTTTT.

The chain has TRBV5-6 and TRBJ2-3, with D hard to call. Trimming took 3 bases from V and 0 from J, leaving 17 bases between them. The CDR3 runs to 17 residues. Germline V gene sequence: CDR1 SGHDT, CDR2 YYEEEE. This chain's CDR3 is CASSWGEESSSTDTQYF. The DNA of the CDR3 is TGTGCCAGCAGCTGGGGTGAGGAGTCCTCTAGCACAGATACGCAGTATTTT. The full variable domain, rest sourced from reference TRBV5-6 and TRBJ2-3, is DAGVTQSPTHLIKTRGQQVTLRCSPKSGHDTVSWYQQALGQGPQFIFQYYEEEERQRGNFPDRFSGHQFPNYSSELNVNALLLGDSALYLCASSWGEESSSTDTQYFGPGTRLTVL.

The rearrangement links TRBV5-1 to TRBJ2-1; the D gene is possibly TRBD2 (5 bases). Trimming left V 1 base short and J 4 bases short, with 12 bases between. This CDR3 is built from 15 residues. Germline V gene lookup returns CDR1 SGHRS and CDR2 YFSETQ. The CDR3, as DNA: TGCGCCAGCAGCTTGTCGGGGAGTGGGTACAATGAGCAGTTCTTC. This translates into CASSLSGSGYNEQFF.

The chain joins TRBV5-1 to TRBJ2-7; the D gene is possibly TRBD1 (6 bases). V was pared by 4 bases and J by 0 bases, with 11 bases between. The length of the CDR3 is 14 residues. From germline, CDR1 is SGHRS and CDR2 YFSETQ. The CDR3 region has the DNA TGCGCCAGCAGCCTTAGACAGGACTCCTACGAGCAGTACTTC. It translates to CASSLRQDSYEQYF.

CDR3: CAWRAVGLAYEQYF. The DNA for the CDR3 is TGTGCCTGGAGAGCCGTGGGACTAGCCTACGAGCAGTACTTC. The chain joins TRBV30 to TRBJ2-7; 8 nucleotides agree with TRBD2. The V gene end was trimmed by 3 bases and the J gene end by 2 bases; junction bases not matched to a gene: 6. The germline V gene encodes CDR1 GTSNPN and CDR2 SVGIG (reference sequence). This CDR3 spans 14 amino acids.

This chain joins TRBV28 and TRBJ2-7, with 9 positions matching TRBD2. CDR3 length equals 14 residues. The V gene end was trimmed by 5 bases and the J gene end by 5 bases; junction bases not matched to a gene: 7. Looked up from germline, CDR1 is MDHEN and CDR2 is SYDVKM. The CDR3 sequence is CASSPPSGTDEQYF. The CDR3 DNA follows: TGTGCCAGCAGTCCTCCTAGCGGGACCGACGAGCAGTACTTC.

A remark on this clone: The junction and the germline gene differ at one end; a read error may be behind it. This CDR3 is also generated by other DNA sequences in the sample. V usage is TRBV27 and J usage is TRBJ1-2, with a tentative D call TRBD1 (5 bases). Germline assignment: CDR1 MNHEY and CDR2 SMNVEV (reference sequence). The CDR3 contains 12 residues. The CDR3 nucleotides read TGTGCTAGCAGCCCCGGGACGGATGGCTACACCTTC. This translates into CASSPGTDGYTF.

The chain recombines TRBV13 with TRBJ2-1, with D perhaps matching TRBD2 (7 bases). V lost 5 bases and J lost 8, with 10 bases in between. Germline V gene sequence: CDR1 PRHDT, CDR2 FYEKMQ (reference sequence). The CDR3 runs to 12 residues. The CDR3 loop reads CASSGGADEQFF. The CDR3 region has the DNA TGTGCCAGCAGCGGGGGGGCTGATGAGCAGTTCTTC.